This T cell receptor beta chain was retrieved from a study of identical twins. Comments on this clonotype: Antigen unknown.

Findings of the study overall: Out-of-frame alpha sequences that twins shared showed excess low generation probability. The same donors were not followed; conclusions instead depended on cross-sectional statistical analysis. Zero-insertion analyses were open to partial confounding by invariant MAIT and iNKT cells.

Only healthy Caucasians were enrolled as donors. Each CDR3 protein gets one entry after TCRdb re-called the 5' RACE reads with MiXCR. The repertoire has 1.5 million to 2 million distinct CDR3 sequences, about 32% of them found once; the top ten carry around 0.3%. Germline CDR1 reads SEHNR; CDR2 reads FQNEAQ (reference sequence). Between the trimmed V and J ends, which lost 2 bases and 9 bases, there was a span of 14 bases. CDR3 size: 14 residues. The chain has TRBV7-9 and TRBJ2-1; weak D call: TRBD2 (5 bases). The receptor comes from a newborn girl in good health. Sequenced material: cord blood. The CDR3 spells CASSLLASIPEQFF. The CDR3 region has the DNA TGTGCCAGCAGCTTACTCGCTAGCATCCCTGAGCAGTTCTTC.